This T cell receptor (beta chain) was captured in a study of T cell responses to AZD1222 COVID-19 vaccine. A single count supports this clone. The antigen remains unidentified. Germline V gene sequence: CDR1 SGHDN, CDR2 FVKESK. The ends lost 4 bases at V and 2 bases at J; junction bases unmatched: 3. CDR3 size: 14 residues. Profiled with immunoSEQ multiplex PCR; TCRdb holds only in-frame clones, not every one. The sample includes roughly 100,000 clones, 88% of them seen just once. The study's findings and limits: Regions 160-218 and 743-854 dominated among vaccine-associated CD4 TCRs spanning spike.

The source material was peripheral blood, sampled 28 days after the second AZD1222 dose. The sequence derives from an adult who received the AZD1222 COVID-19 vaccine. The chain recombines TRBV14 with TRBJ2-5; 8 nucleotides align to TRBD1. The CDR3, as DNA: TGTGCCAGCAGCCCAAGGACAGGGCAAGAGACCCAGTACTTC. Translating it yields CASSPRTGQETQYF.